This TCR beta chain derives from a study of cytomegalovirus exposure and HLA in healthy donors. Study-wide results and caveats: A list of 164 TCR beta chains associated with cytomegalovirus was given.

CDR1 SGHDT and CDR2 YYEEEE come from the germline V gene. V was pared by 3 bases and J by 4 bases, with 10 bases between. The CDR3 sequence is 14 residues long. About this clone itself: Its antigen is still unknown.

In the PCR, 60 Vbeta and 13 Jbeta primers were used. TCRdb's table, derived via immunoSEQ multiplex PCR, lists solely in-frame clones and lacks some. Altogether around 160,000 clones are present, approximately 80% being singletons, with the ten largest covering about 1.4%. The TCR comes from a woman between 18 and 29 years old in good health and CMV-seronegative. Material: PBMCs. The V gene is TRBV5-6, the J gene TRBJ1-4; no clear D. CDR3 residues: CASSSGGFNEKLFF. The CDR3 coding sequence is TGTGCCAGCAGCTCAGGAGGATTTAATGAAAAACTGTTTTTT.